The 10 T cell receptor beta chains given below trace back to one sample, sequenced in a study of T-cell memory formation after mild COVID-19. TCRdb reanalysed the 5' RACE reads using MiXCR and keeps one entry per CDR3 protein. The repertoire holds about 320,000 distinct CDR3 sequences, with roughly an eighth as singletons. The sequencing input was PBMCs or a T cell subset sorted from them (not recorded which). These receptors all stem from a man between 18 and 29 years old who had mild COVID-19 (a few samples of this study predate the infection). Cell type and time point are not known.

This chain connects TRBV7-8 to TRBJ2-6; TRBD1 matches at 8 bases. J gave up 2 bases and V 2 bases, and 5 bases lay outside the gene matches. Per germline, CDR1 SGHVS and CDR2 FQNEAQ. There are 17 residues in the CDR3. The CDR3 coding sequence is TGTGCCAGCAGCTTACCCCCAGGGGGCGCTGGGGCCAACGTCCTGACTTTC. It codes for CASSLPPGGAGANVLTF.

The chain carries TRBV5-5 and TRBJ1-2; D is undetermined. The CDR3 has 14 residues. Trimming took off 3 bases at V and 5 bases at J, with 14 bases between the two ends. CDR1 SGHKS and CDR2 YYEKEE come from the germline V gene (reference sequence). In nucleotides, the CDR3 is TGTGCCAGCAGCTCGGAGGAGATTGTATATGGCTACACCTTC. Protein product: CASSSEEIVYGYTF.

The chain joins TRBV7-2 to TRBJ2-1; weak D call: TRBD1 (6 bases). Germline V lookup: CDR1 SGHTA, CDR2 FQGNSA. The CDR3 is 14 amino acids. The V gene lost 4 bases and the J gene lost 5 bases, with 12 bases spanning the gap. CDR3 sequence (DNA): TGTGCCAGCAGCTCAGGGGACGACAACAATGAGCAGTTCTTC. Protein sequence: CASSSGDDNNEQFF.

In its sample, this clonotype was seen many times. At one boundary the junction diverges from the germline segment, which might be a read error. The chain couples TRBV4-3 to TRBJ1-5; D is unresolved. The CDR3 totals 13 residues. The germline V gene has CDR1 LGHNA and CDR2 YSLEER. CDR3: CASSQRGNQPQHF. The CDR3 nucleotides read TGTGCCAGCAGCCAACGGGGAAATCAGCCCCAGCATTTT.

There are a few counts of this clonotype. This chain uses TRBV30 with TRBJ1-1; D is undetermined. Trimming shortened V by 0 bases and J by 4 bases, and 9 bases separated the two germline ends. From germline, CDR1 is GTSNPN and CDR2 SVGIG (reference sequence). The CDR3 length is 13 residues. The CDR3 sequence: CAWSVALSTEAFF. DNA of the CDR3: TGTGCCTGGAGTGTGGCTTTGAGCACTGAAGCTTTCTTT.

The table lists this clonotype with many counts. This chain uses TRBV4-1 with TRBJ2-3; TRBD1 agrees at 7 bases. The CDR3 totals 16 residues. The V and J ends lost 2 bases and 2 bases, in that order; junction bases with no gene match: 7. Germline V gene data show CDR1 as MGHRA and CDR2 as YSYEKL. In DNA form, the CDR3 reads TGCGCCAGCAGCCAACCCCCGGGACAGATCACAGATACGCAGTATTTT. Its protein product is CASSQPPGQITDTQYF.

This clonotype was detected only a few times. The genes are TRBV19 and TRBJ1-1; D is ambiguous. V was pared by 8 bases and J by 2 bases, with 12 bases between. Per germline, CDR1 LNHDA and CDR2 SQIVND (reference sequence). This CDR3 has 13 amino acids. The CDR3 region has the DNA TGTGCCAGTGCTAGGCCAGCCAACACTGAAGCTTTCTTT. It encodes CASARPANTEAFF. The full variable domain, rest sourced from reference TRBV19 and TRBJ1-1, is DGGITQSPKYLFRKEGQNVTLSCEQNLNHDAMYWYRQDPGQGLRLIYYSQIVNDFQKGDIAEGYSVSREKKESFPLTVTSAQKNPTAFYLCASARPANTEAFFGQGTRLTVV.

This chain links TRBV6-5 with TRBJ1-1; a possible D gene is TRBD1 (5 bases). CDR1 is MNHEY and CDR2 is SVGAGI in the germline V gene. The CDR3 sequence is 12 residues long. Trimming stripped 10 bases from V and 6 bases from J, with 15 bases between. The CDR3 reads CATSGGFAEAFF. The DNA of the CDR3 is TGTGCCACGTCCGGGGGGTTCGCTGAAGCTTTCTTT.

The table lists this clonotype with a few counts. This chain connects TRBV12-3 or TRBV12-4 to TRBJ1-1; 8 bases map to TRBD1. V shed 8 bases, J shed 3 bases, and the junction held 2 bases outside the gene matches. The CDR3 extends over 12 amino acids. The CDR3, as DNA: TGTGCCAGCGCAGGGGGCTACACTGAAGCTTTCTTT. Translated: CASAGGYTEAFF.

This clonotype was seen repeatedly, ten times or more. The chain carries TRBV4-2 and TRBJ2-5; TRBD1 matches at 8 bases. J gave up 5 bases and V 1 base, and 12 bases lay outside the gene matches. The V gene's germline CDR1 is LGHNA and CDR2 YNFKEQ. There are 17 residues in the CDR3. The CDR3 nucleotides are TGTGCCAGCAGCCAAGTTCGAGCAGGGGGCGCGGGCGAGACCCAGTACTTC. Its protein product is CASSQVRAGGAGETQYF.